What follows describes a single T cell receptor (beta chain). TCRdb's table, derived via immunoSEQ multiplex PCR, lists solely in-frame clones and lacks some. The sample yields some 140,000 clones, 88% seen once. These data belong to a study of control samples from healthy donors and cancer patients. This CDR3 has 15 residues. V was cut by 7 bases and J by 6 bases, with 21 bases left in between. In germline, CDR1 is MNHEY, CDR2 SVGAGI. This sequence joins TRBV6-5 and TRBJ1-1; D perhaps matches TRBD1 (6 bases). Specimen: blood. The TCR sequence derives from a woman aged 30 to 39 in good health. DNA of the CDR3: TGTGCCAGCACAAAGACGGGGGGGCCGGTGGCTGAAGCTTTCTTT. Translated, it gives CASTKTGGPVAEAFF.